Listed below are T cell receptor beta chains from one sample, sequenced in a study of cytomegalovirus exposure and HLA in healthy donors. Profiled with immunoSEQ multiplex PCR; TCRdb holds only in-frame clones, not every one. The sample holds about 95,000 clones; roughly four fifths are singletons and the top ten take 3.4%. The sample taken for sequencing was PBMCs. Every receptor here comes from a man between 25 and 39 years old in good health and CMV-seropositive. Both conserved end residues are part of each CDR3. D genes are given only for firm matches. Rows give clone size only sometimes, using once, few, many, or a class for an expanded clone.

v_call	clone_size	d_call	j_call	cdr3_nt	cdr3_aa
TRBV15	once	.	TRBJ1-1	TGTGCCACCAGCAGAGAATCGTTCACTGAAGCTTTCTTT	CATSRESFTEAFF
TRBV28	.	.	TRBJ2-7	TGTGCCAGCAGTTTTCTCCGGGAGTATAGTCACGAGCAGTACTTC	CASSFLREYSHEQYF
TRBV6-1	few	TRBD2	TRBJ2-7	TGTGCCAGCAAGATCGGGGGGGAGCAGTACTTC	CASKIGGEQYF
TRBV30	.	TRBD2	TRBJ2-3	TGTGCCTGGAGTTCGGGACTAGCGGGAATAGTAGGCACAGATACGCAGTATTTT	CAWSSGLAGIVGTDTQYF
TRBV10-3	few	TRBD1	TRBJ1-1	TGTGCCATCTGGGGGACAGGGAACACTGAAGCTTTCTTT	CAIWGTGNTEAFF
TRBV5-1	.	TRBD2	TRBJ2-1	TGCGCCAGCAGACAAATGGCTTTGTCTAGCGGGTCGGGTGAGCAGTTCTTC	CASRQMALSSGSGEQFF
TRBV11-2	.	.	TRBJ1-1	TGTGCCAGCAGCTTACTGGCCTGGGGAGGTGAAGCTTTCTTT	CASSLLAWGGEAFF
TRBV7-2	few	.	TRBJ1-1	TGTGCCAGCACCCTGGGTGGCGGTGAAGCTTTCTTT	CASTLGGGEAFF
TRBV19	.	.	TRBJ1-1	TGTGCCAGTACCGCAGGGGTCCTGAACACTGAAGCTTTCTTT	CASTAGVLNTEAFF
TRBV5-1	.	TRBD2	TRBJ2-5	TGCGCCAGCAGCAAGCTAGCGGGAGGGGAAGAGACCCAGTACTTC	CASSKLAGGEETQYF
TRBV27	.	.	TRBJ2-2	TGTGCCAGCAGTTTACCAAACACCGGGGAGCTGTTTTTT	CASSLPNTGELFF
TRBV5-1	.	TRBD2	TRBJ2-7	TGCGCCAGCAGCGAGGGACTAGCGGCGCCCTACGAGCAGTACTTC	CASSEGLAAPYEQYF
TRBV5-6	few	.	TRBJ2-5	TGTGCCAGCAGCTTGTTTGGCAGCGAAGAGACCCAGTACTTC	CASSLFGSEETQYF
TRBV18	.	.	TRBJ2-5	TGTGCCAGCTCACCGTCTAGATCAGAGACCCAGTACTTC	CASSPSRSETQYF
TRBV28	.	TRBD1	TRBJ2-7	TGTGCCAGCAGTTTCATGCGAGGGACAGGGCCCCGACAGTACTTC	CASSFMRGTGPRQYF
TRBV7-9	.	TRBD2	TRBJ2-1	TGTGCCAGCAGCCCCCCTAGCGGGAGGGTGGATGAGCAGTTCTTC	CASSPPSGRVDEQFF
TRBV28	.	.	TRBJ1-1	TGTGCCAGCAGTTTAGGACAGAACACTGAAGCTTTCTTT	CASSLGQNTEAFF
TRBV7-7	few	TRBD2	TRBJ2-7	TGTGCCAGCAGCTTAGTAGCGGGCCCTTTC	CASSLVAGPF
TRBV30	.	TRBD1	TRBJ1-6	TGTGCCTGGAAACAGGGGGCCGGGTCACCCCTCCACTTT	CAWKQGAGSPLHF
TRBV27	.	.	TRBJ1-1	TGTGCCAGCAGTTGGGGACTTCCCACTGAAGCTTTCTTT	CASSWGLPTEAFF
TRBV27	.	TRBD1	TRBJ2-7	TGTGCCAGCAGGCTTGGGACAGGGGAATACGAGCAGTACTTC	CASRLGTGEYEQYF
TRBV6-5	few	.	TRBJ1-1	TGTGCCAGTTCTAAATTCCCGAACACTGAAGCTTTCTTT	CASSKFPNTEAFF
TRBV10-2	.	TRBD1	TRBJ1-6	TGCGCCAGCAGACCCGGGACAGGGGCTTCACCCCTCCACTTT	CASRPGTGASPLHF
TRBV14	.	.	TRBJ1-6	TGTGCCAGCACTCCGAGGAGCAATTCACCCCTCCACTTT	CASTPRSNSPLHF
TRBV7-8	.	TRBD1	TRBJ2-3	TGTGCCAGCAGCTTCGGACAGGGGGGTAAAGTTAGCGGAGGGACCACAGATACGCAGTATTTT	CASSFGQGGKVSGGTTDTQYF
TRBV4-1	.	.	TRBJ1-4	TGCGCCAGCAGCCAAGGTCGGGTGGCTAATGAAAAACTGTTTTTT	CASSQGRVANEKLFF
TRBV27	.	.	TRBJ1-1	TGTGCCAGCAGTTTCGGCCAGGGAGGAACTGAAGCTTTCTTT	CASSFGQGGTEAFF
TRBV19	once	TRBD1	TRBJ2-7	TGTGCCAGTAGTCTCCGGACAGGTTCCTACGAGCAGTACTTC	CASSLRTGSYEQYF
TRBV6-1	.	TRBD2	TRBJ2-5	TGTGCCAGCAGTGCCATAGGTGCGGGAGGCAACCCCGAGACCCAGTACTTC	CASSAIGAGGNPETQYF
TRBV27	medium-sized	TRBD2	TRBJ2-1	TGTGCCAGCAGTCCCCAATTGCTAGCGGGAGGAAAAAATGAGCAGTTCTTC	CASSPQLLAGGKNEQFF
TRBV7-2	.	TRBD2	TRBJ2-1	TGTGCCAGCAGCTTGGCTAGCGGGAGCACGAGCTCCTACAATGAGCAGTTCTTC	CASSLASGSTSSYNEQFF
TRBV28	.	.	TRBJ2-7	TGTGCCAGCAGTCCCTTGAGTTCCTACGAGCAGTACTTC	CASSPLSSYEQYF
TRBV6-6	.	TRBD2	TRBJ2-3	TGTGCCAGCAGCAAGACAGGGACTAGCGTCGGAGATACGCAGTATTTT	CASSKTGTSVGDTQYF
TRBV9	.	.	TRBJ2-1	TGTGCCAGCAGCGTACAGGGCCGGAATGAGCAGTTCTTC	CASSVQGRNEQFF
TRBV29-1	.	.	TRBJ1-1	TGCAGCGGGAATTCTCGGGGGGACATGAACACTGAAGCTTTCTTT	CSGNSRGDMNTEAFF
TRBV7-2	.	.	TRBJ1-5	TGTGCCAGCAGATTGACGGGGGGTGGGCATCAGCCCCAGCATTTT	CASRLTGGGHQPQHF
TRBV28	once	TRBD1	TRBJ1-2	TGTGCCAGCAGGGGGGGACAGGCTAACTATGGCTACACCTTC	CASRGGQANYGYTF
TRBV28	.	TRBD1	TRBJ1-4	TGTGCCAGCAGTTCCCAGGGGGCGGGTAATGAAAAACTGTTTTTT	CASSSQGAGNEKLFF
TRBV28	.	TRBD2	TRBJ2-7	TGTGCCAGCTCCCGGACTAGTTCATCCGAGCAGTACTTC	CASSRTSSSEQYF
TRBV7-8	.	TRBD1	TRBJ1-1	TGTGCCAGCAGCTTAGTTCGGGCAGGGGGCGCTTGGGACACTGAAGCTTTCTTT	CASSLVRAGGAWDTEAFF
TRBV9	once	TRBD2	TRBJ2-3	TGTGCCAGCAGCGCCGGACTAGTTAGCACAGATACGCAGTATTTT	CASSAGLVSTDTQYF
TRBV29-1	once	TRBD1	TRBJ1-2	TGCAGCGGAGGACAGGGAGGCTATGGCTACACCTTC	CSGGQGGYGYTF
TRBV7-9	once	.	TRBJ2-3	TGTGCCAGCAGCTTAGCGGGGGGATTAGGACCGAGCACAGATACGCAGTATTTT	CASSLAGGLGPSTDTQYF
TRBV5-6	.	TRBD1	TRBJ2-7	TGTGCCAGCAGCTGGCGGACAGGGGCCTACGAGCAGTACTTC	CASSWRTGAYEQYF
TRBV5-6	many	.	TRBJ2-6	TGTGCCAGCAGCTGGCAGGGGTCTGGGGCCAACGTCCTGACTTTC	CASSWQGSGANVLTF
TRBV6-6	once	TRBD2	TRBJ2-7	TGTGCCAGCAGTGGAGGGACTACCTACGAGCAGTACTTC	CASSGGTTYEQYF
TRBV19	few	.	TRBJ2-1	TGTGCCAGTAGTATAGATCCGAGCTCCTACAATGAGCAGTTCTTC	CASSIDPSSYNEQFF
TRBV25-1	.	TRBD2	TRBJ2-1	TGTGCAAGTTTGGGACCGGGAGTGTACAGCGGGGTGATCTTC	CASLGPGVYSGVIF
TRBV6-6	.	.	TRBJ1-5	TGTGCCAGCAGCGGAGATCGGAGCAATCAGCCCCAGCATTTT	CASSGDRSNQPQHF
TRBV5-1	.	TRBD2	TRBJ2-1	TGCGCCAGCAGCTTGAGACTAGCGGGAGAGTCACCTCGGTTCTTC	CASSLRLAGESPRFF
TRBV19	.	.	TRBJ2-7	TGTGCCAGTAGACGACAGGACTCATCCTACGAGCAGTACTTC	CASRRQDSSYEQYF
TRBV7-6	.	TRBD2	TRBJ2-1	TGTGCCAGCAGCTGGACTAGCGGGGACTACAATGAGCAGTTCTTC	CASSWTSGDYNEQFF
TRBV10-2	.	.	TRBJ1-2	TGCGCCAGCAGTGCCCGGGAGACGAACTATGGCTACACCTTC	CASSARETNYGYTF
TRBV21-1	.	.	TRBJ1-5	TGTGCCAGCAGCAGTAGGGCCCGACAGATCTATCAGCCCCAGCATTTT	CASSSRARQIYQPQHF